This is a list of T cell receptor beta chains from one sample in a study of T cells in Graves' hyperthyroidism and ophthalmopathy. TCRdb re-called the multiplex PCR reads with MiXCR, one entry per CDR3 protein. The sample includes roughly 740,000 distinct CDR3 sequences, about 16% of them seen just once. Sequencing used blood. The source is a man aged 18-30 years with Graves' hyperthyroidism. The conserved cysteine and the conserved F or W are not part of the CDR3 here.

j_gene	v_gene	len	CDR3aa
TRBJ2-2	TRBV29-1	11	SVEDWNTGELF
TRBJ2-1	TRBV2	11	ASSESSGVGQF
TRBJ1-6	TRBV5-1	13	ASSAAGTGNSPLH
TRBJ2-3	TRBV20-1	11	SARDLRTDTQY
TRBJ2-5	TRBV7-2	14	ASSSPGTRRLETQY
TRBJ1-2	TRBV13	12	ASSLKWTVYGYT
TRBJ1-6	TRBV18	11	ASSGTENSPLH
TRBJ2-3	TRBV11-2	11	ASSESGTDTQY
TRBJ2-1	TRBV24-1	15	ATSPTGGRGFGNEQF
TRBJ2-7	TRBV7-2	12	ASRSGLASHEQY
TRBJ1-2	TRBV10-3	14	AISESSAAVNYGYT
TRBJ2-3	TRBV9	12	ASSVNTLTDTQY
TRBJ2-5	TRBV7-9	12	ASSPPQGAETQY
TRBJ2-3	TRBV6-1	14	ASSWTSGTSTDTQY
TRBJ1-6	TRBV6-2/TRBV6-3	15	ASRTPPVDMDNSPLH
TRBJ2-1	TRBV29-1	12	SVPGLEFHNEQF
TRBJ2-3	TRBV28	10	ASSLWGQTQY
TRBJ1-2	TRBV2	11	ASSPGALNGYT
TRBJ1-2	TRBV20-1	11	SASWGTNYGYT
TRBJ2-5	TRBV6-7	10	ASSYNRTGQY
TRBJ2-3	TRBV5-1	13	ASSSSSPSTDTQY
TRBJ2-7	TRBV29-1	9	SVGYSYEQY
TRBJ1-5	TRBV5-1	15	ASSLEAGGSGNQPQH
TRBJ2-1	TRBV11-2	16	ASSLRGSGREFYNEQF